The clone carrying this TCR beta chain was observed at least ten times. As yet, its antigen is unknown. The protocol attached unique molecular identifiers to individual cDNA molecules. TCRdb fed the 5' RACE reads into MiXCR, producing one record per CDR3 protein. The profile shows 83,000 or so distinct CDR3 sequences, 8% to 13% of them singletons. The data derive from a study of early T cells in non-severe SARS-CoV-2 infection. General observations from the study: The VDJdb matching leaned toward anti-spike CD8 responses and overlooked private and CD4 specificities.

The germline gives CDR1 DFQATT, CDR2 SNEGSKA (reference sequence). The CDR3 covers 16 residues. V lost 0 bases, J lost 6 bases, and 18 bases lay in between. The sequence was collected from an adult who was a healthcare worker with PCR-confirmed SARS-CoV-2 infection or an uninfected control (not recorded which). The genes are TRBV20-1 and TRBJ1-5; D possibly corresponds to TRBD1 (5 bases). The sample here was whole blood, taken at baseline. The CDR3 DNA reads as TGCAGTGCTAGAGATTTACAGTTTGGGACGGGTCAGCCCCAGCATTTT. Its translation is CSARDLQFGTGQPQHF.